The present T cell receptor (beta chain) was sequenced within a study of blood T cell repertoires in COVID-19. Background on the study: Acute and convalescent COVID-19 samples came from the United States, Italy and Spain.

Data came from immunoSEQ multiplex PCR; TCRdb stores just in-frame clones and leaves some out. The sample carries more than 250,000 clones, approximately 86% recorded once. This clone has more than one count but fewer than ten. This same CDR3 is encoded by further DNA sequences in the sample. V trimming: 0 bases; J trimming: 5 bases; junction bases outside the gene matches: 3. Germline V CDR1 and CDR2: MNHEY, SMNVEV (reference sequence). This CDR3 is 15 amino acids long. This TCR came from a woman under 40 who had recovered from COVID-19. Sequencing input: peripheral blood. The chain has TRBV27 and TRBJ2-2; 7 positions agree with TRBD2. CDR3 sequence (DNA): TGTGCCAGCAGTTTATCGGGGGGAGGGACCGGGGAGCTGTTTTTT. This gives the protein CASSLSGGGTGELFF.